The present TCR beta chain was sequenced within a study of blood T cells in healthy people across ages. Germline-derived CDR1 and CDR2 are KGHSH and LQKENI. This CDR3 region has 12 residues. In this sample, this clonotype turned up a few times. This may be a read error: a much more frequent sequence differs by one nucleotide. Sample-barcoded 5' priming and a J-beta primer mix drove a second PCR of roughly 7 to 11 cycles. Each CDR3 protein gets one entry after TCRdb re-called the 5' RACE reads with MiXCR. The table has about 930,000 distinct CDR3 sequences, about 28% seen once. This same sample was also taken into another study, of T cells of mothers and their children.

This TCR came from a woman in her thirties or forties in good health. The genes are TRBV18 and TRBJ1-2, with D possibly matching TRBD1 (5 bases). The sequenced sample consisted of blood. CDR3 in DNA: TGTGCCAGCTCAAGACAGAACTATGACTACACCTTC. Its translation: CASSRQNYDYTF.